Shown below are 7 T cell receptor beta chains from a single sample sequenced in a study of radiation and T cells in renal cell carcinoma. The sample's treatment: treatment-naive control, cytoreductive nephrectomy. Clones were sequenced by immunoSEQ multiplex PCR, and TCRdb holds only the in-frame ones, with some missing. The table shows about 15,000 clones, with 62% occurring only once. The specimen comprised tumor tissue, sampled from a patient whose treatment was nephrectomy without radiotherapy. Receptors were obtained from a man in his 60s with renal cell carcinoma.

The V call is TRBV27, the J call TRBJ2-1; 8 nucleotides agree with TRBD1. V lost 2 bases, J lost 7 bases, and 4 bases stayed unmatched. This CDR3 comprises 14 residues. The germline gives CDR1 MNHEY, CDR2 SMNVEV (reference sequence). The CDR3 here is CASSLRDRRNEQFF. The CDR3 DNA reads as TGTGCCAGCAGTTTAAGGGACAGGAGAAATGAGCAGTTCTTC.

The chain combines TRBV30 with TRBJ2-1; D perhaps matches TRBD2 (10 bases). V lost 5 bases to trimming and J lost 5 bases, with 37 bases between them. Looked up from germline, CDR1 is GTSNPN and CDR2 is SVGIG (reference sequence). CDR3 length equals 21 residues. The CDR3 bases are TGTGCCTGGGGCCGGGACAGGGTGCTGTCTAGCGGGAGAACCGGAGACAATGAGCAGTTCTTC. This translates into CAWGRDRVLSSGRTGDNEQFF. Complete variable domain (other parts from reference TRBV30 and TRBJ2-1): SQTIHQWPATLVQPVGSPLSLECTVEGTSNPNLYWYRQAAGRGLQLLFYSVGIGQISSEVPQNLSASRPQDRQFILSSKKLLLSDSGFYLCAWGRDRVLSSGRTGDNEQFFGPGTRLTVL.

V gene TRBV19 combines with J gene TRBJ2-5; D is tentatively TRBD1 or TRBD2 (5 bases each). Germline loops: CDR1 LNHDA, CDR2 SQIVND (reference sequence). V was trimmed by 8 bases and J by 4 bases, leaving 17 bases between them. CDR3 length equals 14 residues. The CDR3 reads CASGLRGLGETQYF. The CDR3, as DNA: TGTGCCAGTGGGTTGAGGGGTTTAGGAGAGACCCAGTACTTC.

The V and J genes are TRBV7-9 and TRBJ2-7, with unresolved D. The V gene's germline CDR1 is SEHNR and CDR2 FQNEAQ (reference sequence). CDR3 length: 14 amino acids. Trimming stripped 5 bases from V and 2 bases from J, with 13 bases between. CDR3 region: CASSPPTQAYEQYF. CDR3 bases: TGTGCCAGCAGCCCTCCTACCCAGGCCTACGAGCAGTACTTC.

CDR3 nucleotide sequence: TGTGCCAGCAGCCAAACTAGCGGGAGGAGAACAGATACGCAGTATTTT. The encoded protein is CASSQTSGRRTDTQYF. This sequence joins TRBV7-9 and TRBJ2-3, with TRBD2 matching 12 bases. After removal of 5 bases from V and 3 bases from J, the junction contained 6 bases not matched to a gene. The germline CDR1 and CDR2 sequences are SEHNR and FQNEAQ (reference sequence). The CDR3 totals 16 residues. Supplemented by reference TRBV7-9 and TRBJ2-3, the full variable domain reads DTGVSQNPRHKITKRGQNVTFRCDPISEHNRLYWYRQTLGQGPEFLTYFQNEAQLEKSRLLSDRFSAERPKGSFSTLEIQRTEQGDSAMYLCASSQTSGRRTDTQYFGPGTRLTVL.

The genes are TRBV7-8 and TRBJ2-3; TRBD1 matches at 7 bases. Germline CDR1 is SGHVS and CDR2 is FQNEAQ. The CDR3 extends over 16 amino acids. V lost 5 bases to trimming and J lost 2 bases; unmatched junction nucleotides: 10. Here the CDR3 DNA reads TGTGCCAGCAGCCCGAAGGGGACAGAATACACAGATACGCAGTATTTT. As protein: CASSPKGTEYTDTQYF.

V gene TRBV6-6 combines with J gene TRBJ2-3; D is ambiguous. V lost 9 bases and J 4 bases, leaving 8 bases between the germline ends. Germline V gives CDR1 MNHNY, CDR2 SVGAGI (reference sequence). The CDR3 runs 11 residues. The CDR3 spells CASRSSDTQYF. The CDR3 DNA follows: TGTGCCAGTCGTTCCTCAGATACGCAGTATTTT.